The rows below give T cell receptor beta chains drawn from one sample of a study of T-cell reconstitution after alpha-beta-depleted transplantation in children. A single record per CDR3 protein comes from TCRdb applying MiXCR to the PCR reads. This sample carries 150,000 to 200,000 distinct CDR3 sequences, roughly 14% of them seen once, and the ten largest clones take about 13%. The input for sequencing was PBMCs from the stem cell graft donor, taken from the stem cell graft. Receptor source: a human donor who donated a stem cell graft to a child with acute lymphoblastic leukemia. Both conserved end residues are part of each CDR3. The D gene is left open where the match is weak. The size entry is marked missing in some rows and otherwise reads once, few, many or a size class.

TRBV5-1	TRBJ2-1	few	TRBD2	CASSLVQRWSAGGLHNEQFF	TGCGCCAGCAGCTTGGTTCAACGGTGGAGTGCGGGAGGGCTACACAATGAGCAGTTCTTC
TRBV5-1	TRBJ2-6	few	-	CASMGSGANVLTF	TGCGCCAGCATGGGTTCTGGGGCCAACGTCCTGACTTTC
TRBV7-8	TRBJ2-5	many	-	CASSPDVQETQYF	TGTGCCAGCAGCCCGGACGTCCAAGAGACCCAGTACTTC
TRBV5-1	TRBJ2-1	many	-	CASSLVVTTTSNEQFF	TGCGCCAGCAGCTTGGTAGTGACGACAACTTCGAATGAGCAGTTCTTC
TRBV20-1	TRBJ2-7	many	TRBD1	CSASDRGGPYEQYF	TGCAGTGCTAGCGACAGGGGAGGACCCTACGAGCAGTACTTC
TRBV10-2	TRBJ2-1	few	TRBD2	CASSGPGGSIPNEQFF	TGCGCCAGCAGCGGGCCGGGGGGGTCGATACCCAATGAGCAGTTCTTC
TRBV20-1	TRBJ2-7	few	-	CSATPGSTYEQYF	TGCAGTGCTACCCCGGGCAGTACCTACGAGCAGTACTTC
TRBV5-5	TRBJ2-7	many	-	CASSYGSGEQYF	TGTGCCAGCAGCTACGGATCGGGCGAGCAGTACTTC
TRBV29-1	TRBJ1-3	many	-	CSVGWQRSGNTIYF	TGCAGCGTTGGGTGGCAACGCTCTGGAAACACCATATATTTT
TRBV7-8	TRBJ2-7	many	TRBD2	CASSLTSGDTYEQYF	TGTGCCAGCAGCTTGACTAGCGGTGATACCTACGAGCAGTACTTC
TRBV5-1	TRBJ2-3	few	-	CASRLGGSADTQYF	TGCGCCAGCCGATTGGGAGGTTCTGCAGATACGCAGTATTTT
TRBV5-4	TRBJ2-1	-	TRBD1	CASSLDRGSSYNEQFF	TGTGCCAGCAGCTTGGACAGGGGGAGCTCCTACAATGAGCAGTTCTTC
TRBV5-1	TRBJ2-5	many	-	CASSLMYREGKTQYF	TGCGCCAGCAGCTTGATGTACAGGGAGGGGAAGACCCAGTACTTC
TRBV5-1	TRBJ1-5	few	TRBD1	CASSLGLEGTGENFWNQPQHF	TGCGCCAGCAGCTTGGGGTTGGAAGGGACAGGCGAAAACTTTTGGAATCAGCCCCAGCATTTT
TRBV5-1	TRBJ2-7	-	-	CASSVLPQLSYEQYF	TGCGCCAGCAGCGTACTACCCCAACTCTCCTACGAGCAGTACTTC
TRBV4-2	TRBJ1-2	-	-	CASSPAFRGRYTF	TGTGCCAGCAGCCCCGCCTTCCGGGGACGCTACACCTTC
TRBV29-1	TRBJ1-2	few	TRBD1	CSVFDRGGGYTF	TGCAGCGTCTTCGACAGGGGGGGAGGCTACACCTTC
TRBV4-1	TRBJ2-1	many	-	CASSQGVVGEQFF	TGCGCCAGCAGCCAAGGTGTGGTCGGTGAGCAGTTCTTC
TRBV7-6	TRBJ2-3	-	TRBD2	CASSQERGSTDTQYF	TGTGCCAGCAGCCAGGAGCGGGGTAGCACAGATACGCAGTATTTT
TRBV12-3/TRBV12-4	TRBJ1-1	many	-	CASSFSWGLWTEAFF	TGTGCCAGCAGTTTCTCCTGGGGCCTATGGACTGAAGCTTTCTTT
TRBV11-3	TRBJ2-1	-	-	CGSSLDRLNEQFF	TGTGGCAGCAGCTTAGACAGACTCAATGAGCAGTTCTTC
TRBV5-1	TRBJ2-1	many	TRBD1	CASSSGQGALYNEQFF	TGCGCCAGCAGCTCAGGACAGGGTGCATTATACAATGAGCAGTTCTTC
TRBV29-1	TRBJ1-1	many	TRBD1	CSVHRDRAPLGTEAFF	TGCAGCGTCCATAGGGACAGGGCTCCCCTCGGCACTGAAGCTTTCTTT
TRBV29-1	TRBJ2-7	many	TRBD1	CSVNGQGSYEQYF	TGCAGCGTGAACGGACAGGGCTCCTACGAGCAGTACTTC
TRBV2	TRBJ1-2	many	-	CASRPLISGFYGYTF	TGTGCCAGCAGGCCCCTGATATCGGGCTTCTATGGCTACACCTTC
TRBV12-3/TRBV12-4	TRBJ1-1	many	-	CASSIQGYTEAFF	TGTGCCAGCAGTATTCAGGGGTACACTGAAGCTTTCTTT
TRBV5-1	TRBJ2-7	many	TRBD2	CASSRGLAKLYEQYF	TGCGCCAGCAGCAGGGGACTAGCGAAACTCTACGAGCAGTACTTC
TRBV29-1	TRBJ1-2	many	-	CSVEARGQVYGYTF	TGCAGCGTTGAAGCCCGGGGGCAGGTCTATGGCTACACCTTC
TRBV20-1	TRBJ2-5	many	-	CSARDLAASEVETQYF	TGCAGTGCTAGAGATTTAGCGGCTAGCGAGGTGGAGACCCAGTACTTC
TRBV27	TRBJ2-3	-	TRBD2	CASSSRTSGNTDTQYF	TGTGCCAGCAGTTCCAGGACTAGCGGGAACACAGATACGCAGTATTTT
TRBV14	TRBJ2-2	few	TRBD2	CANNKTSGTSNTGELFF	TGTGCCAACAACAAAACCTCCGGGACTAGTAACACCGGGGAGCTGTTTTTT
TRBV5-1	TRBJ2-1	many	-	CASQVDSSTSYNEQFF	TGCGCCAGCCAGGTGGATTCATCAACCTCCTACAATGAGCAGTTCTTC
TRBV12-3/TRBV12-4	TRBJ2-3	-	-	CASSLFGREPSDTQYF	TGTGCCAGTTCCTTATTTGGGCGAGAACCCTCAGATACGCAGTATTTT
TRBV5-1	TRBJ1-4	many	-	CASSLDARNEKLFF	TGCGCCAGCAGCTTGGACGCCAGAAATGAAAAACTGTTTTTT
TRBV7-2	TRBJ2-1	many	-	CASSLGQAYNEQFF	TGTGCCAGCAGCTTAGGGCAGGCATACAATGAGCAGTTCTTC
TRBV5-6	TRBJ2-2	many	TRBD2	CASSFGSGANTGELFF	TGTGCCAGCAGCTTTGGTAGCGGGGCAAACACCGGGGAGCTGTTTTTT
TRBV12-3/TRBV12-4	TRBJ1-2	many	-	CASSLGQNGYGYTF	TGTGCCAGCAGTTTAGGCCAAAACGGCTATGGCTACACCTTC
TRBV7-8	TRBJ1-1	many	TRBD1	CASSLSRGVEAFF	TGTGCCAGCAGCTTATCCAGGGGGGTAGAAGCTTTCTTT
TRBV3-1	TRBJ1-6	few	-	CASSQGDGVGSPLHF	TGTGCCAGCAGCCAAGGTGACGGGGTGGGATCACCCCTCCACTTT
TRBV19	TRBJ2-7	-	-	CASRNSRGRTYEQYF	TGTGCCAGTAGGAACTCCAGGGGAAGGACCTACGAGCAGTACTTC
TRBV29-1	TRBJ1-2	many	-	CSVEESPGQGYTF	TGCAGCGTTGAAGAGTCTCCTGGACAGGGCTACACCTTC
TRBV10-3	TRBJ2-1	few	-	CAISEAVPNEQFF	TGTGCCATCAGTGAGGCCGTACCAAATGAGCAGTTCTTC
TRBV11-2	TRBJ2-5	many	TRBD1	CASSPGQGGEETQYF	TGTGCCAGCAGCCCAGGACAGGGTGGGGAAGAGACCCAGTACTTC
TRBV28	TRBJ1-2	-	-	CASSVPGTLGYTF	TGTGCCAGCAGTGTCCCCGGGACACTTGGCTACACCTTC
TRBV12-3/TRBV12-4	TRBJ1-1	many	-	CASSFGNTEAFF	TGTGCCAGCAGTTTTGGGAACACTGAAGCTTTCTTT
TRBV4-2	TRBJ1-4	many	-	CASSQDPGGRVEKLFF	TGTGCCAGCAGCCAAGATCCGGGGGGCCGGGTTGAAAAACTGTTTTTT
TRBV5-6	TRBJ1-5	-	-	CASSLAGGIVNQPQHF	TGTGCCAGCAGCTTGGCCGGTGGGATCGTCAATCAGCCCCAGCATTTT
TRBV20-1	TRBJ2-7	many	-	CSARVNGRSYEQYF	TGCAGTGCTAGAGTGAACGGACGCTCCTACGAGCAGTACTTC
TRBV5-1	TRBJ2-4	few	TRBD2	CASSSGTTQNIQYF	TGCGCCAGCAGCAGCGGGACTACGCAAAACATTCAGTACTTC
TRBV2	TRBJ2-1	-	TRBD2	CASSGVRLAGAGEQFF	TGTGCCAGCAGTGGAGTCAGGCTAGCGGGAGCCGGTGAGCAGTTCTTC